These 30 T cell receptor beta chains were sequenced from one sample in a study of Ad26.COV2.S vaccination and SARS-CoV-2 variants. Treatment: roughly 19 received Ad26.COV2.S at low or high dose, single or two shots; 5 received placebo; per-sample allocation not given. Each sample was drawn 63 days after the first injection (of vaccine or placebo). Some clones are missing from TCRdb's copy, which holds only in-frame ones; the method was immunoSEQ multiplex PCR. The data contain 400,000 to 450,000 clones, approximately 92% of them seen just once; the ten biggest clones take up about 1.6%. The sequenced sample was peripheral blood, obtained in a trial of Ad26.COV2.S vaccine versus placebo. The receptors come from a person between 18 and 65 years old who received the Ad26.COV2.S COVID-19 vaccine or a placebo.

Written as DNA, the CDR3 is TGTGCCAGCAGTTTTAGGAGCTCCTACAATGAGCAGTTCTTC. The encoded protein is CASSFRSSYNEQFF. The gene calls are TRBV27 and TRBJ2-1; D is undetermined. The CDR3 length is 14 residues. The V end was cut by 3 bases, the J end by 0 bases, with 6 bases between. Germline CDR1 reads MNHEY; CDR2 reads SMNVEV (reference sequence).

The chain is built from TRBV13 and TRBJ2-3; D ambiguous. Germline loops: CDR1 PRHDT, CDR2 FYEKMQ (reference sequence). V lost 4 bases and J 3 bases, leaving 17 bases between the germline ends. The CDR3 runs 16 residues. This CDR3 is CASSSRPLGATDTQYF. CDR3 nucleotides: TGTGCCAGCAGCTCCCGCCCCCTGGGTGCGACAGATACGCAGTATTTT.

The rearrangement links TRBV6-1 to TRBJ2-7; D possibly corresponds to TRBD1 (6 bases). V lost 4 bases and J lost 2, with 18 bases in between. The V gene's germline CDR1 is MNHNS and CDR2 SASEGT. This CDR3 region has 16 residues. The CDR3, as DNA: TGTGCCAGCAGTGTTGGGCCAGGGGAATCCCCCTACGAGCAGTACTTC. Translation: CASSVGPGESPYEQYF.

V usage is TRBV10-1 and J usage is TRBJ2-4; the D gene is possibly TRBD2 (7 bases). The germline V gene encodes CDR1 WNHNN and CDR2 SYGVQD (reference sequence). The CDR3 has 16 residues. With 2 bases removed from V and 3 bases from J, the gap between germline ends came to 14 bases. The CDR3 spells CASSEVRGRGKNIQYF. DNA of the CDR3: TGCGCCAGCAGTGAGGTAAGGGGGAGGGGCAAAAACATTCAGTACTTC.

The genes are TRBV28 and TRBJ2-1; D is possibly TRBD1 (7 bases). The CDR3 spans 12 residues. Germline assignment: CDR1 MDHEN and CDR2 SYDVKM. V lost 10 bases, J lost 6 bases, and 13 bases lay in between. CDR3 DNA: TGTGCCATCAGGGGGGTTTTCAATGAGCAGTTCTTC. This gives the protein CAIRGVFNEQFF.

The rearrangement links TRBV18 to TRBJ2-7, with D perhaps matching TRBD1 (6 bases). This CDR3 has 15 amino acids. Trimming removed 3 bases from V and 0 bases from J, with 12 bases in between. Per germline, CDR1 KGHSH and CDR2 LQKENI. CDR3 region: CASSPKDRTSYEQYF. The CDR3 DNA sequence: TGTGCCAGCTCACCCAAAGACAGGACCTCCTACGAGCAGTACTTC.

The V and J genes are TRBV4-3 and TRBJ1-1; D gene unclear. The V and J ends lost 4 bases and 5 bases respectively, with 8 bases between them. The length of the CDR3 is 12 residues. Germline V gene lookup returns CDR1 LGHNA and CDR2 YSLEER. Here the CDR3 reads CASSPTGTEAFF. The CDR3 nucleotides read TGCGCCAGCAGCCCGACGGGGACTGAAGCTTTCTTT.

V gene TRBV15 combines with J gene TRBJ2-6; no clear D. The CDR3 loop spans 15 amino acids. Germline V gene data show CDR1 as LNHNV and CDR2 as YYDKDF (reference sequence). Trimming took 2 bases from V and 4 from J, leaving 9 bases between them. The CDR3 DNA reads as TGTGCCACCAGCAGACTTGTCTCCGGGGCCAACGTCCTGACTTTC. Its translation: CATSRLVSGANVLTF.

Comment on this clone: Compared with germline, one end of the junction differs, possibly owing to a read error. CDR3 loop: CASSTIAGGSTDTQYF. The CDR3 nucleotides are TGTGCTAGCAGCACTATAGCGGGGGGAAGCACAGATACGCAGTATTTT. The chain employs TRBV7-7 and TRBJ2-3; 10 bases are shared with TRBD2. The CDR3 has 16 residues. CDR1 SSHAT and CDR2 FNYEAQ come from the germline V gene (reference sequence).

To note about this clone: The sample has other DNA sequences that encode this CDR3 too. The chain has TRBV28 and TRBJ1-2; D is ambiguous. Trimming stripped 2 bases from V and 5 bases from J, with 9 bases between. The germline V gene has CDR1 MDHEN and CDR2 SYDVKM. The CDR3 runs 13 residues. CDR3 sequence: CASSLGRDYGYTF. CDR3 nucleotides: TGTGCCAGCAGTTTAGGTAGGGATTATGGCTACACCTTC.

This sequence joins TRBV21-1 and TRBJ2-7; the D call in the table, TRBD1, was not verified against the DNA. TRBV21-1 is labeled a pseudogene. The CDR3 has 15 amino acids. CDR3 loop: CASSDSRDRYYEQYF. CDR3 coding DNA: TGTGCCAGCAGCGACAGCCGGGACAGATACTACGAGCAGTACTTC.

The table lists this clone with a count of one. The J gene is TRBJ1-2, the V gene TRBV14; 8 bases are a match to TRBD1. The CDR3 totals 14 residues. Losses at the gene ends were 2 bases for V and 6 bases for J; bases not matched to a gene: 5. Germline V gene sequence: CDR1 SGHDN, CDR2 FVKESK. The CDR3 coding sequence is TGTGCCAGCAGCCAAACGGGACAGGTACATGGCTACACCTTC. It is translated as CASSQTGQVHGYTF.

The chain combines TRBV28 with TRBJ2-3; TRBD2 agrees at 10 bases. V lost 6 bases, J lost 3 bases, and 9 bases stayed unmatched. This CDR3 is built from 16 residues. CDR1 and CDR2 (germline): MDHEN, SYDVKM. The CDR3 loop is CASSLKSGGATDTQYF. DNA of the CDR3: TGTGCCAGCAGCTTGAAAAGCGGGGGGGCTACAGATACGCAGTATTTT.

This clone was counted a single time. This chain links TRBV6-6 with TRBJ2-7, with unresolved D. V was pared by 5 bases and J by 3 bases, with 8 bases between. Germline lookup yields CDR1 MNHNY and CDR2 SVGAGI (reference sequence). The CDR3 length is 12 residues. CDR3 region: CASSQTGYEQYF. The CDR3 DNA sequence: TGTGCCAGCAGTCAAACGGGCTACGAGCAGTACTTC.

The V gene is TRBV14, the J gene TRBJ2-7; 9 nucleotides line up with TRBD1. With 0 bases clipped from V and 5 bases from J, the junction kept 11 bases outside the gene matches. The CDR3 has 17 amino acids. In germline, CDR1 is SGHDN, CDR2 FVKESK. The CDR3 protein is CASSQDYYGTGLDEQYF. CDR3 coding DNA: TGTGCCAGCAGCCAAGATTATTACGGGACAGGGTTAGACGAGCAGTACTTC.

V gene TRBV28 combines with J gene TRBJ1-1, with D perhaps TRBD1 (6 bases). The length of the CDR3 is 14 residues. Trimming left V 6 bases short and J 7 bases short, with 18 bases between. From germline, CDR1 is MDHEN and CDR2 SYDVKM. The CDR3 reads CASRPGRGAGEAFF. In DNA, the CDR3 is TGTGCCAGCAGACCGGGCCGGGGGGCCGGTGAAGCTTTCTTT.

J is TRBJ1-5 and V is TRBV19; D not certain. The ends were cut back, 10 bases at V and 4 bases at J, with 17 bases in the middle. The germline CDR1 and CDR2 sequences are LNHDA and SQIVND (reference sequence). This CDR3 is 14 amino acids long. CDR3 amino acids: CATARERENQPQHF. CDR3 coding DNA: TGTGCCACTGCGAGGGAGAGGGAAAATCAGCCCCAGCATTTT.

The V and J genes are TRBV3-1 (or the pseudogene TRBV3-2) and TRBJ2-7, with D possibly called TRBD1 or TRBD2 (6 bases each). V was trimmed by 4 bases and J by 0 bases, leaving 13 bases between them. The CDR3 is made up of 15 amino acids. Germline CDR1 is LGHDT and CDR2 is YNNKEL (reference sequence). CDR3 coding DNA: TGTGCCAGCAGCCCAAGGGGGGCCCACTCCTACGAGCAGTACTTC. Amino acids: CASSPRGAHSYEQYF.

The chain links TRBV7-2 to TRBJ1-5; 9 bases align to TRBD1. The V gene end was trimmed by 5 bases and the J gene end by 0 bases; junction bases not matched to a gene: 11. The CDR3 is 18 amino acids. Germline V gene data show CDR1 as SGHTA and CDR2 as FQGNSA. CDR3 region: CASSRWGTGRGSNQPQHF. The CDR3, as DNA: TGTGCCAGCAGCCGTTGGGGGACAGGGAGGGGTAGCAATCAGCCCCAGCATTTT.

V is TRBV6-4 and J is TRBJ1-2; D not resolved. The CDR3 is 14 amino acids. Germline-derived CDR1 and CDR2 are MRHNA and SNTAGT. V was clipped by 8 bases and J by 5 bases, with 18 bases between them. The CDR3 here is CASLWTEPTYGYTF. CDR3 DNA sequence: TGTGCCAGCCTATGGACCGAACCTACGTATGGCTACACCTTC.

The V gene is TRBV2, the J gene TRBJ2-5; D unclear. Looked up from germline, CDR1 is SNHLY and CDR2 is FYNNEI. Trimming took 8 bases from V and 3 from J, leaving 16 bases between them. The CDR3 consists of 14 residues. CDR3 sequence: CASGGFKLEETQYF. The CDR3 DNA reads as TGTGCCAGCGGTGGCTTTAAACTCGAAGAGACCCAGTACTTC.

Turning to this clone: One end of the junction does not line up with germline, which may come from a read error. V and J are TRBV28 and TRBJ2-1; perhaps D is TRBD1 or TRBD2 (5 bases each). The germline CDR1 and CDR2 sequences are MDHEN and SYDVKM. The CDR3 covers 15 residues. The CDR3 protein is CASSLYMGAYNEQFF. The DNA of the CDR3 is TGTGCCAGTAGTTTGTATATGGGGGCCTACAATGAGCAGTTCTTC.

The chain employs TRBV5-8 and TRBJ2-3; the match to TRBD1 covers 9 bases. The junction had 1 base not matched to a gene; V was cut back by 0 bases and J by 2 bases. The CDR3 runs 15 residues. Germline CDR1 is SGHTS and CDR2 is YDEGEE. The CDR3 sequence: CASSLGDRVTDTQYF. For the CDR3, the DNA is TGTGCCAGCAGCTTGGGGGACAGGGTCACAGATACGCAGTATTTT.

The gene calls are TRBV18 and TRBJ2-5; D gene uncertain. Germline V CDR1 and CDR2: KGHSH, LQKENI. The V end was cut by 2 bases, the J end by 0 bases, with 13 bases between. This CDR3 region has 16 residues. The CDR3 sequence: CASSPATDAYQETQYF. The CDR3 region has the DNA TGTGCCAGCTCACCAGCTACGGACGCATACCAAGAGACCCAGTACTTC.

This rearrangement joins TRBV19 to TRBJ2-3, with 8 nucleotides matching TRBD2. This CDR3 is 17 amino acids long. Trimming removed 3 bases from V and 2 bases from J; junction bases left unmatched: 10. Germline V CDR1 and CDR2: LNHDA, SQIVND (reference sequence). This CDR3 reads CASSMSPTSGNTDTQYF. DNA for the CDR3: TGTGCCAGTAGTATGTCTCCTACTAGCGGAAACACAGATACGCAGTATTTT. Looking up the rest from reference TRBV19 and TRBJ2-3 gives the full variable domain: DGGITQSPKYLFRKEGQNVTLSCEQNLNHDAMYWYRQDPGQGLRLIYYSQIVNDFQKGDIAEGYSVSREKKESFPLTVTSAQKNPTAFYLCASSMSPTSGNTDTQYFGPGTRLTVL.

As concerns this clone: At the DNA level, this CDR3 is encoded by other sequences in the same sample as well. The gene calls are TRBV4-3 and TRBJ2-5, with D unclear. Germline values: CDR1 LGHNA, CDR2 YSLEER. V was shortened by 0 bases and J by 4 bases, with 6 bases between the two germline ends. This CDR3 comprises 13 residues. The CDR3 region is CASSQDRRETQYF. CDR3 coding DNA: TGCGCCAGCAGCCAAGATCGCCGAGAGACCCAGTACTTC.

The chain uses TRBV12-5 and TRBJ2-2; possibly TRBD2 for D (7 bases). The germline gives CDR1 LGHNT, CDR2 FRNRAP. V was pared by 4 bases and J by 4 bases, with 13 bases between. CDR3 length: 15 amino acids. CDR3 DNA sequence: TGTGCTAGTGGTTGGGGGGGCGCGGGCACCGGGGAGCTGTTTTTT. As protein: CASGWGGAGTGELFF.

The CDR3 DNA reads TGTGCCAGCAGCACCACAGGGACCTATGGCTACACCTTC. Amino acid sequence: CASSTTGTYGYTF. The chain combines TRBV7-2 with TRBJ1-2, with D possibly being TRBD1 (6 bases). The CDR3 runs to 13 residues. V lost 5 bases and J lost 4, with 11 bases in between. Germline CDR1 is SGHTA and CDR2 is FQGNSA.

The chain combines TRBV19 with TRBJ1-2, with a weak D call TRBD1 (6 bases). The V and J ends lost 7 bases and 7 bases respectively, with 16 bases between them. The CDR3 sequence is 13 residues long. Germline V gene lookup returns CDR1 LNHDA and CDR2 SQIVND (reference sequence). The CDR3 protein is CASTGGRYGGYTF. The CDR3 region has the DNA TGTGCCAGTACGGGGGGGCGATACGGTGGCTACACCTTC.

The chain couples TRBV30 to TRBJ1-6; D is uncertain. This CDR3 contains 14 residues. Germline loops: CDR1 GTSNPN, CDR2 SVGIG (reference sequence). The V end was cut by 2 bases, the J end by 10 bases, with 15 bases between. CDR3 loop: CAWSTPVGKSPLHF. In nucleotides, the CDR3 is TGTGCCTGGAGTACCCCGGTGGGGAAATCACCCCTCCACTTT.